The 20 T cell receptor beta chains below come from one sample, sequenced in a study of regulatory T cells in long-lasting Graves disease. Time point noted: newly diagnosed GD, antithyroid drugs for less than 3 months. From PBMCs, RNA was extracted and then used to make the TCR library. Sequencing libraries for TCR beta were prepared with iRepertoire HTBI primers and Arm-PCR of CDR3 regions. MiXCR was run by TCRdb on the multiplex PCR reads, yielding one entry per CDR3 protein. The table includes approximately 470,000 distinct CDR3 sequences, around 15% detected once. These same data were also listed under a study on T cells in Graves' hyperthyroidism and ophthalmopathy.

The material was peripheral blood mononuclear cells (PBMCs), obtained at new diagnosis, from a patient treated with antithyroid drugs. The receptors were gathered from a man in his forties with Graves disease.

This chain's CDR3 is CASAPGANTEAFF. CDR3 coding DNA: TGTGCCAGTGCCCCCGGGGCAAACACTGAAGCTTTCTTT. The chain uses TRBV7-3 and TRBJ1-1, with TRBD1 as a possible D gene (5 bases). The CDR3 length is 13 residues. The germline CDR1 and CDR2 sequences are SGHTA and FQGTGA. With 9 bases removed from V and 2 bases from J, the gap between germline ends came to 13 bases.

This clonotype came up a few times. This chain connects TRBV4-1 to TRBJ2-7; D gene uncertain. From germline, CDR1 is MGHRA and CDR2 YSYEKL. The V and J ends lost 1 base and 0 bases respectively, with 10 bases between them. This CDR3 has 15 amino acids. The CDR3, as DNA: TGCGCCAGCAGCCAAGGTTTCGGCAGCTCCTACGAGCAGTACTTC. Its translation: CASSQGFGSSYEQYF.

This sequence joins TRBV4-1 and TRBJ2-1, with a weak D call TRBD2 (5 bases). Germline CDR1 MGHRA, CDR2 YSYEKL. The CDR3 runs to 15 residues. The V end was cut by 1 base, the J end by 0 bases, with 7 bases between. CDR3 nucleotide sequence: TGCGCCAGCAGCCAAGGCCGGGACTCCTACAATGAGCAGTTCTTC. Protein sequence: CASSQGRDSYNEQFF.

This clonotype showed up many times. J is TRBJ2-7 and V is TRBV11-2; the match to TRBD1 covers 7 bases. V lost 4 bases and J lost 2; bases outside the gene matches: 5. Germline lookup yields CDR1 SGHAT and CDR2 FQNNGV. This CDR3 contains 14 residues. CDR3 in amino acids: CASSSPGGTYEQYF. The CDR3 coding sequence is TGTGCCAGCAGCTCCCCAGGGGGAACCTACGAGCAGTACTTC.

This sequence joins TRBV28 and TRBJ1-2, with D possibly TRBD1 on 6 matching bases. Germline CDR1 and CDR2: MDHEN and SYDVKM. With 5 bases removed from V and 8 bases from J, the gap between germline ends came to 15 bases. The CDR3 totals 13 residues. Written as DNA, the CDR3 is TGTGCCAGCAGTACCCTCGGGGGCAGGGGCTACACCTTC. Translation gives CASSTLGGRGYTF.

This sequence joins TRBV20-1 and TRBJ1-5; D possibly corresponds to TRBD1 (5 bases). CDR1 DFQATT and CDR2 SNEGSKA come from the germline V gene (reference sequence). Trimming stripped 6 bases from V and 0 bases from J, with 9 bases between. CDR3 length: 13 residues. This CDR3 reads CSAGGTSNQPQHF. The CDR3 coding sequence is TGCAGTGCCGGCGGGACTAGCAATCAGCCCCAGCATTTT.

This clonotype was seen a few times. The V gene is TRBV5-1, the J gene TRBJ1-6; no definite D call. Germline V gene sequence: CDR1 SGHRS, CDR2 YFSETQ. Trimming cost V 0 bases and J 9 bases, with 13 bases left between them. The CDR3 extends over 15 amino acids. The CDR3 bases are TGCGCCAGCAGCTTGGAGAGGGAAACGCGTTCACCCCTCCACTTT. This encodes CASSLERETRSPLHF. Based on the CDR3 plus reference TRBV5-1 and TRBJ1-6, the full variable domain is KAGVTQTPRYLIKTRGQQVTLSCSPISGHRSVSWYQQTPGQGLQFLFEYFSETQRNKGNFPGRFSGRQFSNSRSEMNVSTLELGDSALYLCASSLERETRSPLHFGNGTRLTVT.

This clonotype was counted ten times or more. V is TRBV30 and J is TRBJ2-7; D not certain. Trimming shortened V by 6 bases and J by 0 bases, and 15 bases separated the two germline ends. In germline, CDR1 is GTSNPN, CDR2 SVGIG (reference sequence). The CDR3 totals 14 residues. The CDR3 is CACLPPGYSYEQYF. Here the CDR3 DNA reads TGTGCCTGCCTACCCCCGGGCTACTCCTACGAGCAGTACTTC.

This clonotype was detected only a few times. The V call is TRBV12-3 or TRBV12-4, the J call TRBJ2-5; 11 nucleotides align to TRBD2. Germline trimming cut 6 bases from V and 5 bases from J; bases unmatched to any gene: 17. This CDR3 has 18 amino acids. The CDR3 loop is CASSLLLSGRAGRETQYF. In nucleotides, the CDR3 is TGTGCCAGCAGCTTGCTCCTTAGCGGGAGGGCCGGTAGGGAGACCCAGTACTTC.

Many counts were recorded for this clonotype. The rearrangement joins TRBV7-6 to TRBJ2-1; 11 bases fit TRBD1. Losses at the gene ends were 3 bases for V and 6 bases for J; bases not matched to a gene: 1. This CDR3 comprises 14 residues. Germline V CDR1 and CDR2: SGHVS, FNYEAQ. In DNA form, the CDR3 reads TGTGCCAGCAGCTTCGGGACAGGGGGCAATGAGCAGTTCTTC. Translation: CASSFGTGGNEQFF.

The chain uses TRBV9 and TRBJ1-5; TRBD1 aligns across 9 bases. J lost 4 bases, V lost 3 bases, and 8 bases had no gene match. The CDR3 spans 16 residues. Germline values: CDR1 SGDLS, CDR2 YYNGEE. The CDR3 sequence is CASSAWTGDMNQPQHF. The CDR3 nucleotides are TGTGCCAGCAGCGCCTGGACAGGGGATATGAATCAGCCCCAGCATTTT.

This clonotype was recorded at least ten times. The chain couples TRBV28 to TRBJ2-1; 7 nucleotides match TRBD1. Germline V gene lookup returns CDR1 MDHEN and CDR2 SYDVKM. The V and J ends lost 8 bases and 3 bases, in that order; junction bases with no gene match: 10. The CDR3 spans 15 residues. For the CDR3, the DNA is TGTGCCAGCTGTCGTCCGGGACAGAGCTACAATGAGCAGTTCTTC. This encodes CASCRPGQSYNEQFF.

In its sample, this clonotype was seen a few times. The gene calls are TRBV15 and TRBJ2-1; unclear D gene. The CDR3 is 15 amino acids. V shed 3 bases and J shed 8 bases, with 17 bases lying between them. In germline, CDR1 is LNHNV, CDR2 YYDKDF (reference sequence). CDR3 protein: CATSSSKGILDEQFF. The CDR3 DNA reads TGTGCCACCAGCAGCTCTAAGGGAATTCTAGATGAGCAGTTCTTC.

This clonotype has a handful of counts. The chain employs TRBV5-1 and TRBJ1-2; D possibly corresponds to TRBD1 (6 bases). The CDR3 has 14 residues. The germline gives CDR1 SGHRS, CDR2 YFSETQ. Trimming took 4 bases from V and 7 from J, leaving 17 bases between them. CDR3: CASSPGWGRLGYTF. The CDR3 coding sequence is TGCGCCAGCAGCCCTGGGTGGGGGCGGCTTGGCTACACCTTC.

This clonotype occurred many times. The chain is built from TRBV5-1 and TRBJ2-1; 12 bases agree with TRBD2. CDR1 SGHRS and CDR2 YFSETQ come from the germline V gene. CDR3 length: 17 amino acids. With 3 bases clipped from V and 0 bases from J, the junction kept 4 bases outside the gene matches. This chain's CDR3 is CASSWGLAGNSYNEQFF. As DNA, the CDR3 is TGCGCCAGCAGCTGGGGACTAGCGGGTAACTCCTACAATGAGCAGTTCTTC.

V is TRBV30 and J is TRBJ2-5; 8 nucleotides match TRBD2. The CDR3 has 18 residues. V lost 0 bases to trimming and J lost 1 base; unmatched junction nucleotides: 13. Germline CDR1 is GTSNPN and CDR2 is SVGIG (reference sequence). The CDR3 nucleotides are TGTGCCTGGAGTGTACGTCGTAGTAGCGGGACAATCCAAGAGACCCAGTACTTC. Encoded protein: CAWSVRRSSGTIQETQYF.

In its sample, this clonotype was seen many times. This chain uses TRBV3-1 with TRBJ1-5; unclear D gene. Trimming shortened V by 2 bases and J by 0 bases, and 8 bases separated the two germline ends. Germline V lookup: CDR1 LGHDT, CDR2 YNNKEL (reference sequence). The CDR3 runs 15 residues. The CDR3 loop reads CASSQRLNSNQPQHF. The CDR3 DNA reads as TGTGCCAGCAGCCAACGGCTGAATAGCAATCAGCCCCAGCATTTT.

The table lists this clonotype with many counts. This chain links TRBV27 with TRBJ2-3; 8 bases agree with TRBD2. Trimming took 5 bases from V and 6 from J; bases not matched to a gene: 10. Germline assignment: CDR1 MNHEY and CDR2 SMNVEV (reference sequence). This CDR3 is 15 amino acids long. The CDR3 region has the DNA TGTGCCAGCAGTCGCAGGACTAGCTCAGGGGATACGCAGTATTTT. Its translation: CASSRRTSSGDTQYF.

This clonotype came up many times. The chain recombines TRBV6-2 or TRBV6-3 with TRBJ2-1; a weak D match, TRBD2 (7 bases). Germline V gene sequence: CDR1 MNHEY, CDR2 SVGEGT. Trimming stripped 8 bases from V and 11 bases from J, with 34 bases between. There are 18 residues in the CDR3. The CDR3 spells CASGGGLEAAGSRAKQFF. Here the CDR3 DNA reads TGTGCCAGCGGAGGGGGACTGGAGGCAGCGGGAAGTCGGGCCAAGCAGTTCTTC.

This clonotype was observed a handful of times. The chain employs TRBV28 and TRBJ1-5; TRBD1 aligns across 10 bases. The germline gives CDR1 MDHEN, CDR2 SYDVKM. This CDR3 comprises 14 residues. Trimming at V came to 4 bases and at J to 6 bases, leaving 3 bases not matched to a gene. CDR3 sequence (DNA): TGTGCCAGCAGTTCAGGGACAGGGGTTCAGCCCCAGCATTTT. Residues: CASSSGTGVQPQHF.